What follows are 14 T cell receptor beta chains derived from one specimen sequenced in a study of shared clonotypes between healthy human individuals. Positively selected for CCR7, the CD45RO-negative cells used as naive CD8 cells excluded terminally differentiated effector memory CD45RA+ cells. TCRdb keeps only in-frame clones here, not all; method: immunoSEQ multiplex PCR. The data show roughly 2,000,000 clones, with approximately 92% seen just once and about 1.7% held by the top ten. Sequenced material: naive CD8+ T cells from PBMCs. The receptor source for this set is a man between 18 and 29 years old in good health. Some clones in this sample may be carry-over from other donors' samples.

The V call is TRBV10-3, the J call TRBJ1-3; no clear D. Germline V CDR1 and CDR2: ENHRY, SYGVKD. V was shortened by 0 bases and J by 0 bases, with 6 bases between the two germline ends. The CDR3 has 15 amino acids. CDR3 protein: CAISESGFSGNTIYF. Written as DNA, the CDR3 is TGTGCCATCAGTGAGTCCGGGTTCTCTGGAAACACCATATATTTT.

Concerning this clone itself: Other nucleotide sequences from this sample produce the same CDR3. The chain recombines TRBV28 with TRBJ2-7, with 7 bases fitting TRBD1. The CDR3 runs 14 residues. J lost 2 bases, V lost 2 bases, and 3 bases had no gene match. Germline-derived CDR1 and CDR2 are MDHEN and SYDVKM. CDR3: CASSLQGETYEQYF. The CDR3 nucleotides read TGTGCCAGCAGTTTACAGGGGGAGACCTACGAGCAGTACTTC.

The rearrangement joins TRBV27 to TRBJ2-1; weak D call: TRBD1 (5 bases). Per germline, CDR1 MNHEY and CDR2 SMNVEV (reference sequence). The V and J ends lost 6 bases and 6 bases respectively, with 18 bases between them. The CDR3 extends over 15 amino acids. The CDR3 region is CASSMGRGFGNEQFF. The DNA of the CDR3 is TGTGCCAGCAGCATGGGAAGGGGTTTTGGCAATGAGCAGTTCTTC.

The chain links TRBV28 to TRBJ2-7; 7 bases agree with TRBD2. CDR1 is MDHEN and CDR2 is SYDVKM in the germline V gene. The CDR3 spans 12 residues. With V trimmed by 6 bases and J by 6 bases, 5 bases remained unmatched. As DNA, the CDR3 is TGTGCCAGCAGGGCGGGAGAGCTCGAGCAGTACTTC. It encodes CASRAGELEQYF.

The V gene is TRBV11-2, the J gene TRBJ2-5, with TRBD1 matching over 9 bases. CDR3 length: 14 amino acids. Germline V gene data show CDR1 as SGHAT and CDR2 as FQNNGV. Trimming cost V 1 base and J 3 bases; bases outside gene matches: 0. Written as DNA, the CDR3 is TGTGCCAGCAGCTTAGGGACAGGGGAAGAGACCCAGTACTTC. Protein sequence: CASSLGTGEETQYF.

The rearrangement uses TRBV4-3 and TRBJ2-1; no clear D. Trimming shortened V by 1 base and J by 9 bases, and 7 bases separated the two germline ends. Germline V gene sequence: CDR1 LGHNA, CDR2 YSLEER. The CDR3 is made up of 12 amino acids. The CDR3 protein is CASSQVRAEQFF. CDR3 coding DNA: TGCGCCAGCAGCCAAGTTAGGGCTGAGCAGTTCTTC.

This chain links TRBV19 with TRBJ1-1, with D possibly matching TRBD1 (6 bases). The CDR3 runs 15 residues. Germline assignment: CDR1 LNHDA and CDR2 SQIVND (reference sequence). V was cut by 2 bases and J by 1 base, with 11 bases left in between. The CDR3 DNA is TGTGCCAGTAGTATATGGGGCAGGGGGAACACTGAAGCTTTCTTT. This translates into CASSIWGRGNTEAFF.

The chain couples TRBV27 to TRBJ2-1, with D tentatively TRBD2 (6 bases). Germline V gene data show CDR1 as MNHEY and CDR2 as SMNVEV (reference sequence). This CDR3 is 16 amino acids long. With 4 bases removed from V and 2 bases from J, the gap between germline ends came to 15 bases. CDR3 DNA: TGTGCCAGCAGTTCCTCTAGGGGAGGTCCCTACAATGAGCAGTTCTTC. Its translation is CASSSSRGGPYNEQFF.

This rearrangement joins TRBV6-6 to TRBJ2-5; weak D call: TRBD2 (5 bases). Trimming stripped 6 bases from V and 2 bases from J, with 10 bases between. This CDR3 is built from 13 residues. CDR1 is MNHNY, CDR2 SVGAGI, per germline (reference sequence). CDR3 sequence: CASSQLEQETQYF. The CDR3 coding sequence is TGTGCCAGCAGCCAACTAGAACAAGAGACCCAGTACTTC.

The genes are TRBV27 and TRBJ2-7; the D gene is possibly TRBD2 (6 bases). CDR1 and CDR2 (germline): MNHEY, SMNVEV (reference sequence). CDR3 length equals 17 residues. The V end was cut by 6 bases, the J end by 5 bases, with 26 bases between. The CDR3 loop is CASSFRFTIAGNHEQYF. The CDR3 coding sequence is TGTGCCAGCAGCTTCAGGTTTACGATTGCGGGGAACCACGAGCAGTACTTC.

The rearrangement links TRBV10-3 to TRBJ2-7; possibly TRBD2 for D (6 bases). V lost 2 bases to trimming and J lost 2 bases, with 16 bases between them. The germline V gene encodes CDR1 ENHRY and CDR2 SYGVKD. The CDR3 extends over 16 amino acids. CDR3 residues: CAISEAVVRGAYEQYF. The DNA of the CDR3 is TGTGCCATCAGTGAGGCGGTCGTGCGGGGCGCCTACGAGCAGTACTTC.

This clone was observed once. V gene TRBV9 combines with J gene TRBJ2-7, with 8 nucleotides matching TRBD1. CDR3 size: 16 residues. V shed 0 bases, J shed 1 base, and the junction held 6 bases outside the gene matches. Germline V gives CDR1 SGDLS, CDR2 YYNGEE. The CDR3 DNA sequence: TGTGCCAGCAGCGTAGCTTCGACAGGGGTTTCCTACGAGCAGTACTTC. This codes for CASSVASTGVSYEQYF.

The chain combines TRBV4-2 with TRBJ2-4; 7 bases align to TRBD2. The germline gives CDR1 LGHNA, CDR2 YNFKEQ. This CDR3 contains 16 residues. V lost 0 bases and J lost 5; bases outside the gene matches: 7. CDR3 DNA: TGTGCCAGCAGCCAAGAAGGGGAGGGCCTCGAAAACATTCAGTACTTC. Translating it yields CASSQEGEGLENIQYF.

The chain has TRBV4-2 and TRBJ2-1, with D perhaps TRBD2 (5 bases). Germline V gene lookup returns CDR1 LGHNA and CDR2 YNFKEQ. CDR3 length: 15 residues. Trimming took 7 bases from V and 7 from J, leaving 20 bases between them. CDR3 sequence: CASNARLGGLNEQFF. CDR3 sequence (DNA): TGTGCCAGCAACGCAAGATTAGGCGGGCTTAATGAGCAGTTCTTC.